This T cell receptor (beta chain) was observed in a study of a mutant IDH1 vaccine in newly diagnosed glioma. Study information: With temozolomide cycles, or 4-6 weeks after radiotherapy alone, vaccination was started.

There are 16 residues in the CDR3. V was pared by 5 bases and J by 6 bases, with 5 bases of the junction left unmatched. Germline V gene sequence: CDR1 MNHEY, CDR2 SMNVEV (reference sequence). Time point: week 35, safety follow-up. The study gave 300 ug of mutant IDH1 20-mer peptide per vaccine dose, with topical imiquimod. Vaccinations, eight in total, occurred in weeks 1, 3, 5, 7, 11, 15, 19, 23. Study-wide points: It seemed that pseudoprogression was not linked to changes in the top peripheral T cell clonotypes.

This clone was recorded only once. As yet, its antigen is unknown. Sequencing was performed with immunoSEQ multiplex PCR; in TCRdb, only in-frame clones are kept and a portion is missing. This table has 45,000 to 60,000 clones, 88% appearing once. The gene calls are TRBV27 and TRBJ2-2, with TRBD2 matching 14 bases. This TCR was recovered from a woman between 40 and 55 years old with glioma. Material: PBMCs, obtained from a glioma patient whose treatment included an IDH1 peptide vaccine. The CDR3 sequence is CASSPPGLAGAGELFF. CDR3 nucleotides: TGTGCCAGCAGTCCCCCGGGACTAGCGGGAGCCGGGGAGCTGTTTTTT.